This TCR beta chain was captured in a study of cytomegalovirus exposure and HLA in healthy donors (dated by TCRdb to 2016 to 2017). With respect to the entire study: A later analysis indicated that the 120 validation repertoires were generated on the platform also employed for the approximately 700 repertoires of the first cohort. To predict cytomegalovirus infection status, the study combined high-throughput TCR immunosequencing, statistical association of individual TCRs with disease status, and machine learning. The study was designed to test whether signatures of past pathogen exposure could be identified by cataloging public T cell receptors. Besides the first cohort of approximately 710 subjects, a separate validation cohort made up of roughly 120 different subjects was used.

The CDR3 measures 15 amino acids from cysteine to phenylalanine. The DNA shown is the 45-base CDR3, in frame from base 1. V is pared back by 6 bases and J by 0 bases, with 15 bases lying between the germline termini. CDR1 and CDR2, looked up from the germline V gene (reference sequence), are MNHEY and SMNVEV. The protocol used for the library was the immunoSEQ multiplex PCR assay. Regarding the original processing steps: A statistical classification framework was built for diagnosing cytomegalovirus status from the catalog of TCR beta chain sequences. TCRdb re-hosts the immuneACCESS table, in-frame sequences only. Its copies lack some clones; in the studies checked, an unresolved V gene accounts for under half of them, and the cause for the rest is not known. V and J calls and clone size are copied from that table; D and trimming were computed from the DNA. In all, the sample holds about 190,000 clones, and about four fifths of those were seen once. About 7% of the sample rests with the top ten.

Points on this clone: The antigen this receptor binds is unknown. Within one base of it there is no much larger clone, and no base qualities were kept.

Broader findings and caveats from the paper: It was suggested by the authors that the approach could potentially be generalized to other disease states and immunological phenotypes. In vitro tests confirmed that a few of the cytomegalovirus-associated TCR beta chains recognize cytomegalovirus antigens. In the study, about 150 TCR beta chains were listed as associated with cytomegalovirus. The classifier was reported to diagnose cytomegalovirus status with high specificity and sensitivity in both the original and validation cohorts. A later analysis found that TCRs clustered in the first cohort also tended to co-occur in the 120 validation repertoires, with 94% of cluster scores above 0. The validation cohort had no HLA typing available for a later analysis, so co-occurrence within that cohort was assessed over all 120 or so repertoires. While some public TCRs were present in many individuals, most TCR sequences turned up only very rarely across donors.

Separate from the roughly 700-subject first cohort, the validation cohort of more than 90 subjects was the group to which the donors belonged. The chain joins TRBV27 to TRBJ2-7; the D gene is possibly TRBD2, with 6 bases matching. Specimen: PBMCs. The sequence came from a man between 18 and 29 years old in good health and CMV-seropositive. The CDR3 amino acid sequence is: CASSYSGLSSYEQYF. The nucleotide sequence reads TGTGCCAGCAGCTATTCGGGACTCAGCTCCTACGAGCAGTACTTC.